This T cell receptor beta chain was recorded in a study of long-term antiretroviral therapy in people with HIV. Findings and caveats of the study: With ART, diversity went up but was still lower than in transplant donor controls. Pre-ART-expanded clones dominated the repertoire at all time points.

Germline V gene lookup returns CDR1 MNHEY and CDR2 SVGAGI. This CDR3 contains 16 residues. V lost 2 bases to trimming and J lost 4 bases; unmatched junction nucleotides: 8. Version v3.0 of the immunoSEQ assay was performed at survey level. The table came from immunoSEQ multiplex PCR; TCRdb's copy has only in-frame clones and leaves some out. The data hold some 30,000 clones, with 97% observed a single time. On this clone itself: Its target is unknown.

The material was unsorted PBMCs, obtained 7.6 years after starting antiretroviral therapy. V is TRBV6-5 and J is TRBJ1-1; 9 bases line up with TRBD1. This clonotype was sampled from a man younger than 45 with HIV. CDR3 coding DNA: TGTGCCAGCAGTTACGGCCGGGACAGGGTTGGCACTGAAGCTTTCTTT. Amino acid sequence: CASSYGRDRVGTEAFF.